This paragraph reports one T cell receptor beta chain. Antigen specificity is unknown. 13 Jbeta primers and 60 Vbeta primers were used for the PCR. Assay: immunoSEQ multiplex PCR; the TCRdb copy retains only in-frame clones and omits some. The sample yields 150,000 to 200,000 clones, about 83% seen once. The CDR3 runs 14 residues. Germline-derived CDR1 and CDR2 are SGHDT and YYEEEE. With V trimmed by 3 bases and J by 3 bases, 6 bases remained unmatched. This specimen comes from a study of cytomegalovirus exposure and HLA in healthy donors. Background on the study: The study placed 80% to 90% of its 398 genotyped donors in the Caucasian-associated ancestry cluster.

Study findings and constraints: The authors later found most CMV-associated TCR beta chains appeared HLA-restricted. The study listed some 160 cytomegalovirus-associated TCR beta chains.

The J gene is TRBJ2-7, the V gene TRBV5-6, with 7 bases identical to TRBD1. The receptor was isolated from a woman in her 30s in good health and CMV-seropositive. The sample comprised PBMCs. CDR3 sequence reads: CASSWGQTVYEQYF. CDR3 coding DNA: TGTGCCAGCAGCTGGGGACAGACCGTCTACGAGCAGTACTTC.